A selection of T cell receptor beta chains follows, all from one sample in a study of T cell repertoires in cytomegalovirus infection. One entry per CDR3 protein results from TCRdb running MiXCR on the reads. The sample shows around 450,000 distinct CDR3 sequences, about 33% of them seen only once. Sequencing input: PBMCs. The receptors were sampled from a human donor in good health (CMV status not recorded). Some clones in this sample may be carry-over from other donors' samples. The CDR3 runs from the conserved cysteine through the conserved F or W. The order of the fields is J gene, V gene, D gene, clone size, CDR3 protein, CDR3 DNA. D genes are given only for firm matches. Clone size appears in some rows only: once, few, many, or a class for an expanded clone.

j_call: TRBJ1-1; v_call: TRBV28; d_call: -; clone_size: -; cdr3_aa: CASSLLADEAFF; cdr3_nt: TGTGCCAGCAGTCTCCTCGCGGATGAAGCTTTCTTT
j_call: TRBJ2-7; v_call: TRBV15; d_call: TRBD2; clone_size: -; cdr3_aa: CATSREGTSGASYEQYF; cdr3_nt: TGTGCCACCAGCAGAGAAGGGACTAGCGGGGCTTCCTACGAGCAGTACTTC
j_call: TRBJ1-1; v_call: TRBV7-2; d_call: TRBD1; clone_size: many; cdr3_aa: CASSPRQGLDTEAFF; cdr3_nt: TGTGCCAGCAGCCCTAGACAGGGGTTGGACACTGAAGCTTTCTTT
j_call: TRBJ2-2; v_call: TRBV7-6; d_call: -; clone_size: many; cdr3_aa: CASSLFHVANTGELFF; cdr3_nt: TGTGCCAGCAGCTTATTTCACGTGGCGAACACCGGGGAGCTGTTTTTT
j_call: TRBJ1-5; v_call: TRBV20-1; d_call: TRBD1; clone_size: once; cdr3_aa: CSARGSGTGGKNQPQHF; cdr3_nt: TGCAGTGCTAGAGGATCCGGGACAGGGGGGAAAAATCAGCCCCAGCATTTT
j_call: TRBJ2-6; v_call: TRBV29-1; d_call: -; clone_size: -; cdr3_aa: CSVAESGANVLTF; cdr3_nt: TGCAGCGTTGCTGAAAGTGGGGCCAACGTCCTGACTTTC
j_call: TRBJ2-7; v_call: TRBV6-5; d_call: TRBD1; clone_size: -; cdr3_aa: CASRVGGGRGLVQQYF; cdr3_nt: TGTGCCAGCAGAGTTGGGGGCGGCAGGGGGTTAGTTCAGCAGTACTTC
j_call: TRBJ2-3; v_call: TRBV6-5; d_call: -; clone_size: few; cdr3_aa: CASSDWKGTQYF; cdr3_nt: TGTGCCAGCAGTGATTGGAAGGGTACGCAGTATTTT
j_call: TRBJ2-7; v_call: TRBV11-2; d_call: TRBD1; clone_size: few; cdr3_aa: CASTFGTVAYEQYF; cdr3_nt: TGTGCCAGCACCTTCGGGACAGTAGCCTACGAGCAGTACTTC
j_call: TRBJ2-4; v_call: TRBV11-2; d_call: -; clone_size: few; cdr3_aa: CASSNGQLAKNIQYF; cdr3_nt: TGTGCCAGCAGCAACGGACAGTTAGCCAAAAACATTCAGTACTTC
j_call: TRBJ2-5; v_call: TRBV15; d_call: -; clone_size: -; cdr3_aa: CATSRSGRPGKETQYF; cdr3_nt: TGTGCCACCAGCAGATCAGGGAGGCCGGGGAAAGAGACCCAGTACTTC
j_call: TRBJ2-5; v_call: TRBV7-9; d_call: -; clone_size: -; cdr3_aa: CASSLVGGHQETQYF; cdr3_nt: TGTGCCAGCAGCTTAGTCGGAGGGCACCAAGAGACCCAGTACTTC
j_call: TRBJ1-1; v_call: TRBV5-1; d_call: -; clone_size: -; cdr3_aa: CASSLEGTSVAFF; cdr3_nt: TGCGCCAGCAGCTTAGAGGGAACCTCAGTGGCTTTCTTT
j_call: TRBJ2-7; v_call: TRBV29-1; d_call: TRBD2; clone_size: -; cdr3_aa: CSVDGLAGGPRAHEQYF; cdr3_nt: TGCAGCGTTGACGGACTAGCGGGGGGGCCTCGGGCCCACGAGCAGTACTTC
j_call: TRBJ1-2; v_call: TRBV7-2; d_call: TRBD1; clone_size: many; cdr3_aa: CASSLFQGVGGYTF; cdr3_nt: TGTGCCAGCAGCTTGTTCCAGGGGGTGGGTGGCTACACCTTC
j_call: TRBJ1-4; v_call: TRBV7-6; d_call: -; clone_size: many; cdr3_aa: CASSLSLSDEKLFF; cdr3_nt: TGTGCCAGCAGCTTAAGCCTAAGTGATGAAAAACTGTTTTTT
j_call: TRBJ2-1; v_call: TRBV19; d_call: -; clone_size: few; cdr3_aa: CASSILPTVDRGGFVGQFF; cdr3_nt: TGTGCCAGTAGTATCCTTCCCACCGTTGACAGGGGAGGGTTCGTCGGGCAGTTCTTC
j_call: TRBJ2-3; v_call: TRBV6-1; d_call: -; clone_size: few; cdr3_aa: CASRVGPAADTQYF; cdr3_nt: TGTGCCAGCAGGGTTGGACCGGCCGCAGATACGCAGTATTTT
j_call: TRBJ2-2; v_call: TRBV7-6; d_call: -; clone_size: -; cdr3_aa: CASRWRLENTGELFF; cdr3_nt: TGTGCCAGCAGGTGGAGACTAGAGAACACCGGGGAGCTGTTTTTT
j_call: TRBJ1-1; v_call: TRBV7-9; d_call: -; clone_size: -; cdr3_aa: CASSLPGKNTEAFF; cdr3_nt: TGTGCCAGCAGCTTGCCCGGGAAGAACACTGAAGCTTTCTTT
j_call: TRBJ2-7; v_call: TRBV12-3/TRBV12-4; d_call: TRBD2; clone_size: -; cdr3_aa: CASTPSGGFSYEQYF; cdr3_nt: TGTGCCAGCACCCCGAGCGGGGGCTTTTCCTACGAGCAGTACTTC
j_call: TRBJ1-1; v_call: TRBV6-2/TRBV6-3; d_call: -; clone_size: -; cdr3_aa: CASREGGPNTEAFF; cdr3_nt: TGTGCCAGCAGGGAAGGGGGACCTAACACTGAAGCTTTCTTT
j_call: TRBJ2-7; v_call: TRBV7-8; d_call: TRBD2; clone_size: -; cdr3_aa: CASSSRGGLNGEQYF; cdr3_nt: TGTGCCAGCAGCTCACGGGGGGGCCTTAATGGCGAGCAGTACTTC
j_call: TRBJ2-5; v_call: TRBV4-1; d_call: TRBD1; clone_size: few; cdr3_aa: CASSLTLDRVQETQYF; cdr3_nt: TGCGCCAGCAGCCTGACCTTGGACAGGGTCCAAGAGACCCAGTACTTC
j_call: TRBJ2-1; v_call: TRBV7-2; d_call: -; clone_size: many; cdr3_aa: CASSPVGYSYNEQFF; cdr3_nt: TGTGCCAGCAGCCCCGTGGGTTACTCCTACAATGAGCAGTTCTTC
j_call: TRBJ1-2; v_call: TRBV12-3/TRBV12-4; d_call: -; clone_size: many; cdr3_aa: CASSLGWRGYTF; cdr3_nt: TGTGCCAGCAGTCTGGGGTGGCGGGGCTACACCTTC
j_call: TRBJ1-6; v_call: TRBV10-3; d_call: -; clone_size: -; cdr3_aa: CAISDPTERRNSPLHF; cdr3_nt: TGTGCCATCAGTGACCCTACGGAGAGACGGAATTCACCCCTCCACTTT
j_call: TRBJ2-7; v_call: TRBV29-1; d_call: -; clone_size: -; cdr3_aa: CSVLSRKTGHNSYEQYF; cdr3_nt: TGCAGCGTCCTAAGCCGGAAGACAGGACATAATTCCTACGAGCAGTACTTC
j_call: TRBJ1-5; v_call: TRBV6-5; d_call: -; clone_size: -; cdr3_aa: CARSYSVDSNQPQHF; cdr3_nt: TGTGCCAGAAGTTACTCGGTTGATAGCAATCAGCCCCAGCATTTT
j_call: TRBJ1-2; v_call: TRBV12-3/TRBV12-4; d_call: TRBD1; clone_size: -; cdr3_aa: CASSYTGGAGGYTF; cdr3_nt: TGTGCCAGCAGTTACACAGGGGGCGCAGGTGGCTACACCTTC
j_call: TRBJ2-7; v_call: TRBV4-1; d_call: -; clone_size: -; cdr3_aa: CASIQAPSYEQYF; cdr3_nt: TGCGCCAGCATCCAAGCCCCCAGCTACGAGCAGTACTTC
j_call: TRBJ2-1; v_call: TRBV6-6; d_call: -; clone_size: few; cdr3_aa: CASSRPTVDNEQFF; cdr3_nt: TGTGCCAGCAGTCGTCCGACAGTAGACAATGAGCAGTTCTTC
j_call: TRBJ1-1; v_call: TRBV25-1; d_call: -; clone_size: -; cdr3_aa: CASSESGGVTEAFF; cdr3_nt: TGTGCCAGCAGTGAAAGTGGAGGGGTCACTGAAGCTTTCTTT
j_call: TRBJ2-3; v_call: TRBV2; d_call: -; clone_size: few; cdr3_aa: CASSEASGGSTDTQYF; cdr3_nt: TGTGCCAGCAGTGAAGCTTCGGGCGGTAGCACAGATACGCAGTATTTT
j_call: TRBJ2-1; v_call: TRBV6-2/TRBV6-3; d_call: TRBD1; clone_size: -; cdr3_aa: CASRTPGQGSYNEQFF; cdr3_nt: TGTGCCAGCAGGACACCGGGACAGGGCTCCTACAATGAGCAGTTCTTC
j_call: TRBJ2-3; v_call: TRBV4-2; d_call: -; clone_size: -; cdr3_aa: CASSQGFQGDPDTQYF; cdr3_nt: TGTGCCAGCAGCCAAGGCTTCCAGGGAGACCCAGATACGCAGTATTTT
j_call: TRBJ2-6; v_call: TRBV2; d_call: -; clone_size: -; cdr3_aa: CASSEQTSGANVLTF; cdr3_nt: TGTGCCAGCAGTGAACAAACCTCTGGGGCCAACGTCCTGACTTTC
j_call: TRBJ2-1; v_call: TRBV18; d_call: TRBD2; clone_size: -; cdr3_aa: CASSPRRTSGSYNEQFF; cdr3_nt: TGTGCCAGCTCACCCCGAAGGACTAGCGGGAGCTACAATGAGCAGTTCTTC
j_call: TRBJ2-3; v_call: TRBV7-9; d_call: -; clone_size: -; cdr3_aa: CASSLGLMSTDTQYF; cdr3_nt: TGTGCCAGCAGCTTAGGGCTAATGAGCACAGATACGCAGTATTTT
j_call: TRBJ2-6; v_call: TRBV4-1; d_call: TRBD2; clone_size: -; cdr3_aa: CASSQGGRGVSGANVLTF; cdr3_nt: TGCGCCAGCAGCCAAGGAGGGAGGGGAGTATCTGGGGCCAACGTCCTGACTTTC
j_call: TRBJ1-5; v_call: TRBV5-5; d_call: -; clone_size: -; cdr3_aa: CASSFREGQPQHF; cdr3_nt: TGTGCCAGCAGCTTCAGGGAGGGTCAGCCCCAGCATTTT
j_call: TRBJ1-1; v_call: TRBV6-6; d_call: -; clone_size: -; cdr3_aa: CASSFLSLNPEAFF; cdr3_nt: TGTGCCAGCAGTTTCTTGAGTTTGAACCCTGAAGCTTTCTTT
j_call: TRBJ2-1; v_call: TRBV20-1; d_call: TRBD2; clone_size: few; cdr3_aa: CSASRLAGGPHNEQFF; cdr3_nt: TGCAGTGCCTCCCGGCTAGCGGGGGGGCCCCACAATGAGCAGTTCTTC
j_call: TRBJ2-2; v_call: TRBV4-1; d_call: TRBD2; clone_size: few; cdr3_aa: CASSQSSGRVLNTGELFF; cdr3_nt: TGCGCCAGCAGCCAATCATCGGGGAGGGTCCTGAACACCGGGGAGCTGTTTTTT
j_call: TRBJ2-1; v_call: TRBV19; d_call: -; clone_size: few; cdr3_aa: CASSLPQRVQNEQFF; cdr3_nt: TGTGCCAGTAGTCTTCCCCAAAGGGTGCAGAATGAGCAGTTCTTC
j_call: TRBJ1-6; v_call: TRBV4-2; d_call: -; clone_size: many; cdr3_aa: CASSQDQRGFGSPLHF; cdr3_nt: TGTGCCAGCAGCCAAGATCAAAGGGGTTTCGGTTCACCCCTCCACTTT
j_call: TRBJ1-1; v_call: TRBV7-2; d_call: -; clone_size: -; cdr3_aa: CASSNGHLKTEAFF; cdr3_nt: TGTGCCAGCAGCAACGGACATTTGAAAACTGAAGCTTTCTTT
j_call: TRBJ2-6; v_call: TRBV12-3/TRBV12-4; d_call: -; clone_size: -; cdr3_aa: CASSASDISGANVLTF; cdr3_nt: TGTGCCAGCAGTGCATCGGACATCTCTGGGGCCAACGTCCTGACTTTC
j_call: TRBJ2-7; v_call: TRBV4-1; d_call: -; clone_size: -; cdr3_aa: CASSQVGGGGEQYF; cdr3_nt: TGCGCCAGCAGCCAAGTAGGCGGAGGTGGCGAGCAGTACTTC
j_call: TRBJ1-2; v_call: TRBV7-2; d_call: -; clone_size: many; cdr3_aa: CASSLAIDGSYTF; cdr3_nt: TGTGCCAGCAGCTTAGCTATCGATGGAAGCTACACCTTC
j_call: TRBJ2-1; v_call: TRBV19; d_call: -; clone_size: -; cdr3_aa: CASTTGGNEQFF; cdr3_nt: TGTGCCAGTACCACGGGCGGCAATGAGCAGTTCTTC
j_call: TRBJ2-3; v_call: TRBV7-6; d_call: -; clone_size: -; cdr3_aa: CASSSGRRTDTQYF; cdr3_nt: TGTGCCAGCAGCTCGGGCCGTAGGACAGATACGCAGTATTTT
j_call: TRBJ1-1; v_call: TRBV11-2; d_call: TRBD1; clone_size: many; cdr3_aa: CASSLYRGVEAFF; cdr3_nt: TGTGCCAGCAGCTTATACAGGGGTGTAGAAGCTTTCTTT
j_call: TRBJ2-7; v_call: TRBV11-2; d_call: TRBD1; clone_size: -; cdr3_aa: CASSPRTGLSYEQYF; cdr3_nt: TGTGCCAGCAGCCCCAGGACAGGGTTATCCTACGAGCAGTACTTC
j_call: TRBJ2-2; v_call: TRBV28; d_call: -; clone_size: -; cdr3_aa: CASKTGFTGELFF; cdr3_nt: TGTGCCAGCAAAACGGGATTCACCGGGGAGCTGTTTTTT